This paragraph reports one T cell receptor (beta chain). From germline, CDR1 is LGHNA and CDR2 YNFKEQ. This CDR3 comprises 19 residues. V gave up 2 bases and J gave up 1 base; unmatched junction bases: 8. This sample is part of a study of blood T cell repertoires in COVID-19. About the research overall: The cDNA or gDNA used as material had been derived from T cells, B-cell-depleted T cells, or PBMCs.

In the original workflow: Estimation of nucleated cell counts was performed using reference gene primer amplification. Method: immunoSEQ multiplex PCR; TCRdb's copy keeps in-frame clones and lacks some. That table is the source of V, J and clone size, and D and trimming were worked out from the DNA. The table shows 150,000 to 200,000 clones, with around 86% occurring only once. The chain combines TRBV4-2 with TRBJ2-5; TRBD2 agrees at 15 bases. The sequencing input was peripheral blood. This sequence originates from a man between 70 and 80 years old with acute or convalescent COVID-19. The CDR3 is CASSQKGGLAGGVQETQYF. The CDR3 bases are TGTGCCAGCAGCCAAAAAGGGGGACTAGCGGGAGGCGTCCAAGAGACCCAGTACTTC.